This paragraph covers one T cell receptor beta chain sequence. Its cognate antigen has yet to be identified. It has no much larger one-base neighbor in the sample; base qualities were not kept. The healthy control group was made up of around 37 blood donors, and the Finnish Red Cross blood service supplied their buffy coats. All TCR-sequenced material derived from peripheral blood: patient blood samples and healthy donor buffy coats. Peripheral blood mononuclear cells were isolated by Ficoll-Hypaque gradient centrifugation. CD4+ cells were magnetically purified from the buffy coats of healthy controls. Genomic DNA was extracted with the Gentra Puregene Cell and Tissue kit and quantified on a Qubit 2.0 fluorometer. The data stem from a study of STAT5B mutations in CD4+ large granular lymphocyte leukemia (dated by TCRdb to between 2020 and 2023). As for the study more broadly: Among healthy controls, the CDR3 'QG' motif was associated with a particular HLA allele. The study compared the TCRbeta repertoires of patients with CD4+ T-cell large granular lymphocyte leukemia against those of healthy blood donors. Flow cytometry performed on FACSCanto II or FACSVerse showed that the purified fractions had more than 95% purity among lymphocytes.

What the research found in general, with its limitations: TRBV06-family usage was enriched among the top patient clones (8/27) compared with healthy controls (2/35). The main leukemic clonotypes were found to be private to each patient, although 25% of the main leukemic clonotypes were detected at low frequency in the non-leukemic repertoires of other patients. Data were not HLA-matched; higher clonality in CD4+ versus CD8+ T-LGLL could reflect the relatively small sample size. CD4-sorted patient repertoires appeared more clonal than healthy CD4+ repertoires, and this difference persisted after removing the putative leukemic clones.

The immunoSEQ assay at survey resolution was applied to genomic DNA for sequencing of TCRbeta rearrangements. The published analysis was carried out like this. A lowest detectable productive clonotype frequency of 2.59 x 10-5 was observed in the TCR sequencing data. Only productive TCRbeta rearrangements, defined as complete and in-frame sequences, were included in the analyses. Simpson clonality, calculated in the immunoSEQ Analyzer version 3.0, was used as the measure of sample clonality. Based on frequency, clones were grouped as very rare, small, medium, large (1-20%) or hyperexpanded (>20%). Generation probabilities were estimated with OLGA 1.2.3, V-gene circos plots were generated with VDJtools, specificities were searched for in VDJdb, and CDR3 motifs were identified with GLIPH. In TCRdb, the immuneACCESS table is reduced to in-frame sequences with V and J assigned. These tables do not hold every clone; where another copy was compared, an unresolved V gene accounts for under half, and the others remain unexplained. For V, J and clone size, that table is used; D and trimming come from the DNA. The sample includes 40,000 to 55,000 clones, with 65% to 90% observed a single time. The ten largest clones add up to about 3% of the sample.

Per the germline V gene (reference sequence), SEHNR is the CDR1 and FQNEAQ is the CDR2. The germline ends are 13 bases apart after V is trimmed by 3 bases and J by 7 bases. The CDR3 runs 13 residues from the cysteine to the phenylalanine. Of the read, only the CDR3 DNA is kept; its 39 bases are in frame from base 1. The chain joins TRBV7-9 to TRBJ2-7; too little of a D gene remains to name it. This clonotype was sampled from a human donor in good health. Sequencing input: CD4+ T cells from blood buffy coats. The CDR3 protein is CASSLGAAVEQYF. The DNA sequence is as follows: TGTGCCAGCAGCTTGGGTGCTGCCGTGGAGCAGTACTTC.